The present T cell receptor (beta chain) was sequenced within a study of cytomegalovirus exposure and HLA in healthy donors. Generated by immunoSEQ multiplex PCR, the TCRdb table keeps only in-frame clones and is missing some. Among roughly 65,000 clones listed, approximately 94% were seen once. The CDR3 has 14 amino acids. Germline loops: CDR1 LNHNV, CDR2 YYDKDF (reference sequence). The V gene end was trimmed by 5 bases and the J gene end by 0 bases; junction bases not matched to a gene: 3. This TCR came from a man aged 18 to 30 in good health and CMV-seropositive. The sample comprised PBMCs. The chain links TRBV15 to TRBJ2-7; 8 bases fit TRBD1. CDR3 bases: TGTGCCACCAGCGGCCAGGGGGCCTCCTACGAGCAGTACTTC. It encodes CATSGQGASYEQYF.